What follows are 27 T cell receptor beta chains derived from one specimen sequenced in a study of metastatic and nonmetastatic thyroid tumors. Ahead of thyroid surgery, no patient had received treatment of any kind. TCRdb re-called clones via MiXCR from the PCR reads. The sample carries roughly 35,000 clones, about 16% recorded once. Source material: blood. These receptors were taken from a female donor with papillary thyroid cancer or a benign thyroid nodule (not recorded which). Some clones in this sample may be carry-over from other donors' samples.

The sample holds many counts of this clone. The rearrangement joins TRBV10-2 to TRBJ2-5; TRBD2 might be the D (6 bases). Germline assignment: CDR1 WSHSY and CDR2 SAAADI. With 2 bases removed from V and 1 base from J, the gap between germline ends came to 8 bases. The CDR3 has 14 residues. The CDR3 reads CASSETSTQETQYF. The CDR3 coding sequence is TGCGCCAGCAGTGAGACTAGCACCCAAGAGACCCAGTACTTC.

This clone was seen ten or more times. This chain links TRBV19 with TRBJ2-2, with D unclear. The germline CDR1 and CDR2 sequences are LNHDA and SQIVND (reference sequence). The CDR3 contains 14 residues. V lost 1 base and J 7 bases, leaving 10 bases between the germline ends. The CDR3 reads CASSIGWAGGELFF. DNA for the CDR3: TGTGCCAGTAGTATAGGTTGGGCAGGCGGGGAGCTGTTTTTT.

This clone came up many times. This chain joins TRBV29-1 and TRBJ2-2; a weak D match, TRBD1 (5 bases). There are 15 residues in the CDR3. V lost 6 bases and J 2 bases, leaving 16 bases between the germline ends. CDR1 and CDR2 (germline): SQVTM, ANQGSEA. The CDR3 DNA is TGCAGCGTGAGAGGCGGCAGGGTAAACACCGGGGAGCTGTTTTTT. Translated, it gives CSVRGGRVNTGELFF.

This clone has ten or more counts. This CDR3 reads CASSPLFEAFF. The DNA for the CDR3 is TGTGCCAGCAGTCCGCTTTTCGAGGCGTTCTTC. The V call is TRBV6-1, the J call TRBJ2-1; D gene ambiguous. Looked up from germline, CDR1 is MNHNS and CDR2 is SASEGT. The CDR3 runs 11 residues. Trimming took 5 bases from V and 15 from J, leaving 14 bases between them.

This clone was seen ten or more times. The genes are TRBV12-5 and TRBJ2-1; 9 bases match TRBD2. CDR1 and CDR2 from the germline V gene are LGHNT and FRNRAP. CDR3 size: 18 residues. The V segment lost 2 bases and the J segment 4 bases; nucleotides outside the gene matches: 12. CDR3 coding DNA: TGTGCTAGTGGTTTGACCCTTTCTGAGCGGGAGGTTTACAATGAGCAGTTCTTC. Translation: CASGLTLSEREVYNEQFF. Supplemented by reference TRBV12-5 and TRBJ2-1, the full variable domain reads DARVTQTPRHKVTEMGQEVTMRCQPILGHNTVFWYRQTMMQGLELLAYFRNRAPLDDSGMPKDRFSAEMPDATLATLKIQPSEPRDSAVYFCASGLTLSEREVYNEQFFGPGTRLTVL.

This clone occurred many times. The rearrangement uses TRBV3-1 and TRBJ2-7; 7 bases agree with TRBD1. The ends lost 5 bases at V and 7 bases at J; junction bases unmatched: 8. The CDR3 has 13 residues. In germline, CDR1 is LGHDT, CDR2 YNNKEL (reference sequence). CDR3: CASSLTRGNEQYF. CDR3 DNA: TGTGCCAGCAGCTTAACCAGGGGGAATGAGCAGTACTTC.

Within the sample, this clone is medium-sized. J is TRBJ2-7 and V is TRBV2; possibly TRBD1 for D (5 bases). V was pared by 6 bases and J by 0 bases, with 6 bases between. The CDR3 is made up of 12 amino acids. Germline V gene lookup returns CDR1 SNHLY and CDR2 FYNNEI. The CDR3 is CASRDNSYEQYF. CDR3 in DNA: TGTGCCAGCAGGGACAACTCCTACGAGCAGTACTTC.

This clone was recorded at least ten times. The chain links TRBV20-1 to TRBJ1-5; D is unclear. This CDR3 spans 12 amino acids. Trimming took off 5 bases at V and 0 bases at J, with 5 bases between the two ends. The germline V gene has CDR1 DFQATT and CDR2 SNEGSKA (reference sequence). The CDR3 nucleotides are TGCAGTGCTGTTGATAGCAATCAGCCCCAGCATTTT. This encodes CSAVDSNQPQHF.

This clone was found many times. Other DNA sequences from this sample encode an identical CDR3 as well. V usage is TRBV5-1 and J usage is TRBJ1-4; tentatively, D is TRBD1 (5 bases). CDR1 is SGHRS and CDR2 is YFSETQ in the germline V gene. The CDR3 has 15 amino acids. The V end was cut by 1 base, the J end by 8 bases, with 15 bases between. CDR3 in amino acids: CASSLSGGSREKLFF. The CDR3 region has the DNA TGCGCCAGCAGCTTGAGCGGGGGTTCGCGAGAAAAACTGTTTTTT.

This clone was recorded at least ten times. The chain joins TRBV19 to TRBJ2-7; possible D gene TRBD1, 6 bases. Trimming left V 1 base short and J 9 bases short, with 10 bases between. The CDR3 is made up of 12 amino acids. From germline, CDR1 is LNHDA and CDR2 SQIVND (reference sequence). CDR3 bases: TGTGCCAGTAGTATAGGACAGGCCTGGCAGTACTTC. As protein: CASSIGQAWQYF.

Notes on this clone: One end of the junction fails to match germline, which may point to a read error. The genes are TRBV6-4 and TRBJ2-1; TRBD2 agrees at 15 bases. Germline-derived CDR1 and CDR2 are MRHNA and SNTAGT. This CDR3 is built from 15 residues. In DNA, the CDR3 is TGTGTCAGCATTCCGGGACTAGCGGGAGGCGATGAGCAGTTCTTC. Its translation is CVSIPGLAGGDEQFF.

This clone came up many times. The rearrangement links TRBV9 to TRBJ2-1; TRBD2 agrees at 8 bases. There are 15 residues in the CDR3. CDR1 SGDLS and CDR2 YYNGEE come from the germline V gene. Germline trimming cut 0 bases from V and 6 bases from J; bases unmatched to any gene: 5. DNA for the CDR3: TGTGCCAGCAGCGTAGCGGGAGGGCCAATCAATGAGCAGTTCTTC. This gives the protein CASSVAGGPINEQFF.

With respect to this clone: One junction end does not reproduce the germline sequence, and a read error may be involved. The chain recombines TRBV7-9 with TRBJ2-7, with D possibly being TRBD1 or TRBD2 (5 bases each). CDR1 and CDR2 from the germline V gene are SEHNR and FQNEAQ (reference sequence). The CDR3 has 12 residues. The DNA for the CDR3 is TGTGCCAGAAGCTTAAGGGGACACGAGCAGTACTTC. Translating it yields CARSLRGHEQYF. Looking up the rest from reference TRBV7-9 and TRBJ2-7 gives the full variable domain: DTGVSQNPRHKITKRGQNVTFRCDPISEHNRLYWYRQTLGQGPEFLTYFQNEAQLEKSRLLSDRFSAERPKGSFSTLEIQRTEQGDSAMYLCARSLRGHEQYFGPGTRLTVT.

This clone came up many times. Sequence at one end of the junction differs from germline and may be a read error. V gene TRBV13 combines with J gene TRBJ2-1, with 11 bases identical to TRBD2. The germline V gene has CDR1 PRHDT and CDR2 FYEKMQ (reference sequence). The CDR3 has 20 residues. CDR3 in amino acids: CASSLGRVSVAGGPRHEQLF. Here the CDR3 DNA reads TGTGCCAGCAGCTTAGGCCGGGTTAGTGTAGCGGGAGGGCCAAGGCATGAGCAGCTCTTC.

The gene calls are TRBV15 and TRBJ2-1; 7 nucleotides match TRBD1. CDR1 and CDR2 from the germline V gene are LNHNV and YYDKDF (reference sequence). The junction had 8 bases not matched to a gene; V was cut back by 5 bases and J by 4 bases. The CDR3 has 15 amino acids. Here the CDR3 reads CATSAPSDRYNEQFF. As DNA, the CDR3 is TGTGCCACCAGCGCACCCTCGGACAGGTACAATGAGCAGTTCTTC.

This clone was recorded many times. The J gene is TRBJ2-3, the V gene TRBV20-1; a possible D gene is TRBD1 (5 bases). Trimming pared 1 base from V and 7 bases from J, leaving 9 bases between. Germline-derived CDR1 and CDR2 are DFQATT and SNEGSKA (reference sequence). The CDR3 loop spans 12 amino acids. CDR3 sequence reads: CSARGGYYTQYF. The CDR3, as DNA: TGCAGTGCTAGAGGGGGCTATTATACGCAGTATTTT.

This clone was seen repeatedly, ten times or more. This rearrangement joins TRBV6-4 to TRBJ2-3; D gene uncertain. The CDR3 runs 13 residues. Per germline, CDR1 MRHNA and CDR2 SNTAGT. The germline V and J ends were trimmed by 1 base and 2 bases, with 4 bases remaining between them. CDR3 coding DNA: TGTGCCAGCAGTGACTTGGTCACAGATACGCAGTATTTT. Encoded protein: CASSDLVTDTQYF.

This clone was detected only a few times. V usage is TRBV4-1 and J usage is TRBJ2-4; TRBD2 might be the D (5 bases). CDR1 MGHRA and CDR2 YSYEKL come from the germline V gene. V was clipped by 1 base and J by 0 bases, with 13 bases between them. The CDR3 loop spans 17 amino acids. In nucleotides, the CDR3 is TGCGCCAGCAGCCAAGCCTTCGCCGGGGTAGCCAAAAACATTCAGTACTTC. This gives the protein CASSQAFAGVAKNIQYF.

Many counts were recorded for this clone. The CDR3 spells CASRLQGASGYTF. The CDR3 region has the DNA TGTGCCAGCAGACTCCAGGGGGCGAGTGGCTACACCTTC. J is TRBJ1-2 and V is TRBV28; 8 bases line up with TRBD1. This CDR3 is 13 amino acids long. Germline V gene sequence: CDR1 MDHEN, CDR2 SYDVKM. V shed 6 bases and J 7 bases; nucleotides not matched to a gene: 7.

The gene calls are TRBV30 and TRBJ2-7, with D perhaps matching TRBD1 or TRBD2 (5 bases each). Trimming removed 3 bases at V and 2 bases at J, with 17 bases between. Per germline, CDR1 GTSNPN and CDR2 SVGIG (reference sequence). This CDR3 comprises 15 residues. The CDR3, as DNA: TGTGCCTGGAGCAAGGGACCGGGCCCAGCCTACGAGCAGTACTTC. This codes for CAWSKGPGPAYEQYF.

This clone has ten or more counts. J is TRBJ2-3 and V is TRBV10-3; possible D gene TRBD2, 5 bases. Germline V gene data show CDR1 as ENHRY and CDR2 as SYGVKD. V was trimmed by 3 bases and J by 0 bases, leaving 13 bases between them. This CDR3 has 16 residues. Here the CDR3 reads CAISENLADSTDTQYF. In nucleotides, the CDR3 is TGTGCCATCAGTGAAAACCTAGCAGACAGCACAGATACGCAGTATTTT.

This clone occurred many times. The same CDR3 also results from other DNA sequences found in this sample. V is TRBV29-1 and J is TRBJ2-7, with TRBD2 matching 7 bases. This CDR3 has 12 amino acids. Looked up from germline, CDR1 is SQVTM and CDR2 is ANQGSEA. V trimming: 4 bases; J trimming: 5 bases; junction bases outside the gene matches: 5. The CDR3 reads CSVGGGANEQYF. CDR3 DNA: TGCAGCGTTGGGGGGGGAGCAAACGAGCAGTACTTC.

This clone was found many times. This rearrangement joins TRBV29-1 to TRBJ2-2, with 7 bases aligning to TRBD1. CDR1 and CDR2 (germline): SQVTM, ANQGSEA. The V segment lost 7 bases and the J segment 10 bases; nucleotides outside the gene matches: 6. The CDR3 extends over 11 amino acids. CDR3 DNA sequence: TGCAGCGCCGGACAGGCATCGGAGCTGTTTTTT. This sequence encodes CSAGQASELFF.

This clone was counted ten times or more. V and J are TRBV4-1 and TRBJ1-2, with no clear D. This CDR3 contains 17 residues. The germline V and J ends were trimmed by 0 bases and 5 bases, with 19 bases remaining between them. Germline CDR1 MGHRA, CDR2 YSYEKL. DNA of the CDR3: TGCGCCAGCAGCCAAGATCAATATCGAGGGTTCCCTTATGGCTACACCTTC. As protein: CASSQDQYRGFPYGYTF.

This sequence joins TRBV5-1 and TRBJ1-2; TRBD1 aligns across 7 bases. Germline V lookup: CDR1 SGHRS, CDR2 YFSETQ. The CDR3 length is 14 residues. The J segment lost 3 bases and the V segment lost 3 bases, leaving 5 bases of the junction unmatched. The DNA for the CDR3 is TGCGCCAGCAGCTACGAACAGGGGCACTATGGCTACACCTTC. This encodes CASSYEQGHYGYTF. Variable domain in full (rest from reference TRBV5-1 and TRBJ1-2): KAGVTQTPRYLIKTRGQQVTLSCSPISGHRSVSWYQQTPGQGLQFLFEYFSETQRNKGNFPGRFSGRQFSNSRSEMNVSTLELGDSALYLCASSYEQGHYGYTFGSGTRLTVV.

This clone was picked up many times. The gene calls are TRBV28 and TRBJ1-5; D possibly corresponds to TRBD1 (5 bases). V shed 2 bases and J shed 4 bases, with 12 bases lying between them. This CDR3 is built from 15 residues. Germline CDR1 and CDR2: MDHEN and SYDVKM. CDR3 in DNA: TGTGCCAGCAGTTTAGGTCAGGGTGTTAATCAGCCCCAGCATTTT. Protein sequence: CASSLGQGVNQPQHF.

This clone counts as medium-sized. The chain employs TRBV28 and TRBJ2-7, with D possibly matching TRBD1 (5 bases). Deletions cut 10 bases from V and 5 bases from J, with 12 bases between. Germline assignment: CDR1 MDHEN and CDR2 SYDVKM. The CDR3 has 11 residues. The CDR3 loop reads CAIARQNEQYF. In DNA, the CDR3 is TGTGCCATCGCTAGACAGAACGAGCAGTACTTC.